The clone carrying this T cell receptor beta chain has at least ten counts. Its antigen is not known. The source of the sample is a study of T cells in Graves' hyperthyroidism and ophthalmopathy. Study results and limitations: Most clonotypes that expanded in the thyroid above 0.001 also showed up in blood. A 13 V-J model separated ophthalmopathy from stable hyperthyroidism. It was a median about 6.5 months before onset that the model predicted ophthalmopathy.

Trimming stripped 1 base from V and 0 bases from J, with 13 bases between. Germline CDR1 reads SGHRS; CDR2 reads YFSETQ. There are 17 residues in the CDR3. The diagnoses drew upon clinical symptoms, serum thyroxine and TRAb, thyroid ultrasound and orbital computed tomography. Amplified TCR beta CDR3 regions came from RNA transcripts. The HTBI set primed first-round TCR CDR3 RT-PCR. TCRdb fed the multiplex PCR reads into MiXCR, producing one record per CDR3 protein. The sample consists of about 570,000 distinct CDR3 sequences, about half of them appearing once. The TCR sequence derives from an adult woman with Graves' disease, either hyperthyroidism or ophthalmopathy (not recorded which). The specimen was peripheral blood or thyroid tissue (not recorded which). The chain employs TRBV5-1 and TRBJ1-4; no clear D. CDR3 amino acids: CASSLLGTLATNEKLFF. Here the CDR3 DNA reads TGCGCCAGCAGCTTGTTGGGCACGTTAGCAACTAATGAAAAACTGTTTTTT.